There are many counts of the clone carrying this TCR beta chain. The germline V gene encodes CDR1 SQVTM and CDR2 ANQGSEA. Losses at the gene ends were 4 bases for V and 8 bases for J; bases not matched to a gene: 15. This CDR3 has 16 residues. The entry originates in a study of CD8 T cells in ankylosing spondylitis. The authors made TCR beta libraries by quantitative 5'-RACE with molecular barcodes. TCRdb used MiXCR to reprocess the 5' RACE reads, holding one entry per CDR3 protein. The repertoire consists of 50,000 to 65,000 distinct CDR3 sequences, with about 7% occurring once and the leading ten covering around 8.5%.

The sequenced material came from blood, either unsorted or a sorted T cell fraction (not recorded which). This clonotype originated in a female donor with ankylosing spondylitis or in good health (not recorded which). This chain links TRBV29-1 with TRBJ1-2; 11 nucleotides agree with TRBD1. The CDR3 DNA follows: TGCAGCGTTGGGGGGACAGGGGGTGGCCGGCGGCCCGGCTACACCTTC. This encodes CSVGGTGGGRRPGYTF.